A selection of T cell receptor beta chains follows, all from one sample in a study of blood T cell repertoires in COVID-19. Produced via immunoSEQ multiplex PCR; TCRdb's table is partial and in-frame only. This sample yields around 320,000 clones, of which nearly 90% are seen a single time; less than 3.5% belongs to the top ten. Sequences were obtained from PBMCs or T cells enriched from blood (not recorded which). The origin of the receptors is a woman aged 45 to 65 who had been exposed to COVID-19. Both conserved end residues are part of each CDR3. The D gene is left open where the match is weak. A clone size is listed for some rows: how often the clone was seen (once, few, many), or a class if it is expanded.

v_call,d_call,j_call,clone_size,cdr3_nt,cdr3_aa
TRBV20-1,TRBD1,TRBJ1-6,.,TGCAGTGCTAGTGGGGCAGGGGGAAGTTCACCCCTCCACTTT,CSASGAGGSSPLHF
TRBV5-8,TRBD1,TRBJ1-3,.,TGTGCCAGCAGCTCAACTCGGACAGGACAACACTCTGGAAACACCATATATTTT,CASSSTRTGQHSGNTIYF
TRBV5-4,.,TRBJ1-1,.,TGTGCCAGCAGCCTATGGGGACTTCGGGGGGGGAACACTGAAGCTTTCTTT,CASSLWGLRGGNTEAFF
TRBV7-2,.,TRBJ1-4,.,TGTGCCAGCAGCTCCAGGGCGTTGGGGGAAAAACTGTTTTTT,CASSSRALGEKLFF
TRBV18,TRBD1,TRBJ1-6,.,TGTGCCAGCTCACCCAACAGGGGACAGGGGGGTTCACCCCTCCACTTT,CASSPNRGQGGSPLHF
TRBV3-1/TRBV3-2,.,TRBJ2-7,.,TGTGCCAGCAGCCAGGCAGGTGCCTACGAGCAGTACTTC,CASSQAGAYEQYF
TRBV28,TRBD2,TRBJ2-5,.,TGTGCCAGCAGTTTTGGACTAGCGGGGACAAAAGAGACCCAGTACTTC,CASSFGLAGTKETQYF
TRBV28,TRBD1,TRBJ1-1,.,TGTGCCAGCAGTTTATCCACAGGGGGTAACACTGAAGCTTTCTTT,CASSLSTGGNTEAFF
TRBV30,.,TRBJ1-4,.,TGTGCCTGGAGAGGGAGCCCTCCGGAAAAACTGTTTTTT,CAWRGSPPEKLFF
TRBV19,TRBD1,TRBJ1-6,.,TGTGCCAGTAGTTCCCGGACAGGGGACTATAATTCACCCCTCCACTTT,CASSSRTGDYNSPLHF
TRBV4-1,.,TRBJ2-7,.,TGCGCCAGCAGCCAAGTAGCGGCAGGGAGTTCCTACGAGCAGTACTTC,CASSQVAAGSSYEQYF
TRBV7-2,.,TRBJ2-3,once,TGTGCCAGCAGCCGGGACTTCACAGATACGCAGTATTTT,CASSRDFTDTQYF
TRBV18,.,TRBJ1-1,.,TGTGCCAGCTCACCCTCTATGACGGGGGCTGAAGCTTTCTTT,CASSPSMTGAEAFF
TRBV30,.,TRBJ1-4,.,TGTGCCTGTCGGGTGCCAGGAGGTGAAAAACTGTTTTTT,CACRVPGGEKLFF
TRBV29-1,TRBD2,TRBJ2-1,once,TGCAGCGTTGAAGGACTAGCGGGAAGATCCTACAATGAGCAGTTCTTC,CSVEGLAGRSYNEQFF
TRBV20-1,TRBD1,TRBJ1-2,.,TGCAGTGCTAGTCCCCGTACAGGGGTCGATGGCTACACCTTC,CSASPRTGVDGYTF
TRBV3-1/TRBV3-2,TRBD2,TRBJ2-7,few,TGTGCCAGCAGCAAGGGGCTAGCGGGGGGGCATCAGTCCTACGAGCAGTACTTC,CASSKGLAGGHQSYEQYF
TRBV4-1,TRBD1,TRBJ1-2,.,TGCGCCAGCAGCCAAGACAGTCAGGGGGTTGCCTATGGCTACACCTTC,CASSQDSQGVAYGYTF